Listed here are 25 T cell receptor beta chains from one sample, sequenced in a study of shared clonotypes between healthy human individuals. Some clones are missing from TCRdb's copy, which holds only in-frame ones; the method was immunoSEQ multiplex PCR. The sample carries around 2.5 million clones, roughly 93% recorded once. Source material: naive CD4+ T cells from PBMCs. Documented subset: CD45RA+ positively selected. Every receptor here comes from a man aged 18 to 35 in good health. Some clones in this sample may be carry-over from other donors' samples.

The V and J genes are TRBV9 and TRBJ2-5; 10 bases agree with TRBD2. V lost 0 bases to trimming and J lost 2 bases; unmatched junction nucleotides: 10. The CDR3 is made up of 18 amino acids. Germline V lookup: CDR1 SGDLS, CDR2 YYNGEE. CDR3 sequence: CASSVATSGSGRQETQYF. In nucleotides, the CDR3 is TGTGCCAGCAGCGTAGCTACCTCGGGTAGCGGGAGGCAAGAGACCCAGTACTTC.

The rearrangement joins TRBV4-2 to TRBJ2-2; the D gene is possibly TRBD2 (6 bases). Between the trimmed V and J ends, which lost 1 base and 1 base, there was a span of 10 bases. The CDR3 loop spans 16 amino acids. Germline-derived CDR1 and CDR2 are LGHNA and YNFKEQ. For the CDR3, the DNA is TGTGCCAGCAGCCAAGGTGGGACTCAGAACACCGGGGAGCTGTTTTTT. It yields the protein CASSQGGTQNTGELFF.

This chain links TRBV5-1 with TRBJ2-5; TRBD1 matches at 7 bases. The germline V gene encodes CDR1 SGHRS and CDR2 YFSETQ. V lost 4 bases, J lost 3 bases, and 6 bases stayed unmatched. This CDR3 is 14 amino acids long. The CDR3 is CASSPPGQKETQYF. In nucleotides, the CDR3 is TGCGCCAGCAGCCCACCGGGACAGAAAGAGACCCAGTACTTC.

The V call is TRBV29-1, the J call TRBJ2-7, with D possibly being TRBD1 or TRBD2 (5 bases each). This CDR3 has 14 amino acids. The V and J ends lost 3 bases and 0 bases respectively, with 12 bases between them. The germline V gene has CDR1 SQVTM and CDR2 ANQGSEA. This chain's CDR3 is CSVDGTRSSYEQYF. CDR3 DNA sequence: TGCAGCGTTGACGGGACCCGGAGCTCCTACGAGCAGTACTTC.

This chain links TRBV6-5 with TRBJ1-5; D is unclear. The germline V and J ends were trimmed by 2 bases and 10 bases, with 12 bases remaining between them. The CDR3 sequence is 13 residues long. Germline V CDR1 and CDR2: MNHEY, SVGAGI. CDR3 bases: TGTGCCAGCAGTTACCTCCGCGGAGGACCCCAGCATTTT. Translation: CASSYLRGGPQHF.

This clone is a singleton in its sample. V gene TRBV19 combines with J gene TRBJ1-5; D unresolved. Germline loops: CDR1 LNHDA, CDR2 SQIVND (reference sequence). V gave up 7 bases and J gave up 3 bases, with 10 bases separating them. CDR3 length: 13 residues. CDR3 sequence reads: CASTGQPNQPQHF. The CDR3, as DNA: TGTGCCAGTACTGGGCAGCCCAATCAGCCCCAGCATTTT.

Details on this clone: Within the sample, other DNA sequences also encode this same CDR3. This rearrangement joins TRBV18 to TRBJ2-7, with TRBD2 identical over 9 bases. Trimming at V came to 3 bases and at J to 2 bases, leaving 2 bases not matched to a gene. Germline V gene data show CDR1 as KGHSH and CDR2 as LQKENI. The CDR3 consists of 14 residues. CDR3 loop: CASSPGLATYEQYF. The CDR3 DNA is TGTGCCAGCTCACCGGGACTAGCAACCTACGAGCAGTACTTC.

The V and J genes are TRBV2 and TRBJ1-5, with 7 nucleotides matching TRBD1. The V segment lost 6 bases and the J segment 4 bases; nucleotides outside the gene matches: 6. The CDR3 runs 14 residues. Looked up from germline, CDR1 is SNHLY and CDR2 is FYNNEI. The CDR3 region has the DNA TGTGCCAGCAGGAGAGGACAGGTGAATCAGCCCCAGCATTTT. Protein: CASRRGQVNQPQHF. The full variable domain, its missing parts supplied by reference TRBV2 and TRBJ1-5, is EPEVTQTPSHQVTQMGQEVILRCVPISNHLYFYWYRQILGQKVEFLVSFYNNEISEKSEIFDDQFSVERPDGSNFTLKIRSTKLEDSAMYFCASRRGQVNQPQHFGDGTRLSIL.

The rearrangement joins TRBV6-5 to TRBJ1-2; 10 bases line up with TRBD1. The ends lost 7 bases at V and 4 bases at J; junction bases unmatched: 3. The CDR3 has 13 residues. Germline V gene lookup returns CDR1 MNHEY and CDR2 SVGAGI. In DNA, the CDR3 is TGTGCCAGCACCCGGACAGGGGGCTATGGCTACACCTTC. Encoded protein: CASTRTGGYGYTF.

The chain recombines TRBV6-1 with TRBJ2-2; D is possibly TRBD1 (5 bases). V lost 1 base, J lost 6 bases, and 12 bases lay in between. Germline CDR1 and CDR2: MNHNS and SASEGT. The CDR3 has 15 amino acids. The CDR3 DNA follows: TGTGCCAGCAGTGAAGGATGGACACGAGCCGGGGAGCTGTTTTTT. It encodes CASSEGWTRAGELFF.

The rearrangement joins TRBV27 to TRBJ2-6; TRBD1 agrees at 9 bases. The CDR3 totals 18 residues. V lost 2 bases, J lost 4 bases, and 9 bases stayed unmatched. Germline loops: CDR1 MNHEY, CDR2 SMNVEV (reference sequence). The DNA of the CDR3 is TGTGCCAGCAGTTTAAAGGGACAGGGACTCTCCGGGGCCAACGTCCTGACTTTC. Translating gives CASSLKGQGLSGANVLTF.

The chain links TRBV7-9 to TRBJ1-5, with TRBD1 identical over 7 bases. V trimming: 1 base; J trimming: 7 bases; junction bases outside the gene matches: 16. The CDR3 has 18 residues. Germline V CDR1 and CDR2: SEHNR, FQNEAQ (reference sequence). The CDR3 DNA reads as TGTGCCAGCAGCTTAGGGAAATTGACAGGGAGAGGAGGACAGCCCCAGCATTTT. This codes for CASSLGKLTGRGGQPQHF.

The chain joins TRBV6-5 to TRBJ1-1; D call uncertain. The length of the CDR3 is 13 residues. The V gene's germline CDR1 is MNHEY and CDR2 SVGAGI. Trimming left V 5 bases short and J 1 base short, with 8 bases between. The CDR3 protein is CASSVQENTEAFF. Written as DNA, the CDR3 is TGTGCCAGCAGTGTGCAGGAGAACACTGAAGCTTTCTTT.

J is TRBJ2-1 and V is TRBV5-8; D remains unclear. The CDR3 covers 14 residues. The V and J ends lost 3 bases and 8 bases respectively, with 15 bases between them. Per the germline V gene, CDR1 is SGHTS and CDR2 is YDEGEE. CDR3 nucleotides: TGTGCCAGCAGCTCCGGCCTTGGTTGGCATGAGCAGTTCTTC. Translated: CASSSGLGWHEQFF.

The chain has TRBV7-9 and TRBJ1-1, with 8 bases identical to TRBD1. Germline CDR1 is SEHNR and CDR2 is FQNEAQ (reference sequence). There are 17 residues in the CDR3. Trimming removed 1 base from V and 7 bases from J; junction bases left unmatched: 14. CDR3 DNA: TGTGCCAGCAGCTTAGGGGCAGGGGGCCTGCCCCGGGTTGAAGCTTTCTTT. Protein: CASSLGAGGLPRVEAFF.

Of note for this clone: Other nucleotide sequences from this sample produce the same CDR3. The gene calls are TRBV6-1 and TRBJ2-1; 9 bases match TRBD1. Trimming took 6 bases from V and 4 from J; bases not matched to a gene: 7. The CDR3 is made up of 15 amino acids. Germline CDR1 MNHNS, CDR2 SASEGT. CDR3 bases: TGTGCCAGCAGCCTGGACAGGGGAGGTTACAATGAGCAGTTCTTC. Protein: CASSLDRGGYNEQFF.

CDR3 loop: CASQRPGASNTEAFF. The CDR3 region has the DNA TGTGCCAGCCAACGCCCAGGAGCCTCGAACACTGAAGCTTTCTTT. This chain links TRBV19 with TRBJ1-1; D is unresolved. Germline lookup yields CDR1 LNHDA and CDR2 SQIVND (reference sequence). V lost 9 bases to trimming and J lost 1 base, with 18 bases between them. This CDR3 comprises 15 residues. Full variable domain (outside the CDR3, taken from reference TRBV19 and TRBJ1-1): DGGITQSPKYLFRKEGQNVTLSCEQNLNHDAMYWYRQDPGQGLRLIYYSQIVNDFQKGDIAEGYSVSREKKESFPLTVTSAQKNPTAFYLCASQRPGASNTEAFFGQGTRLTVV.

CDR3 DNA: TGTGCCAGCGGAATCGACTATGGCAGTCAGCCCCAGCATTTT. Residues: CASGIDYGSQPQHF. This chain joins TRBV28 and TRBJ1-5, with D hard to call. CDR3 size: 14 residues. Germline loops: CDR1 MDHEN, CDR2 SYDVKM. Trimming removed 8 bases at V and 6 bases at J, with 17 bases between.

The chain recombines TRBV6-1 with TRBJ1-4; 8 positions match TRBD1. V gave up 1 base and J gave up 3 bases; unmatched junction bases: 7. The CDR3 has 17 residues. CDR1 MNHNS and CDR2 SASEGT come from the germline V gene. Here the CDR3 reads CASSEGTGTGANEKLFF. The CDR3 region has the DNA TGTGCCAGCAGTGAAGGCACCGGGACAGGCGCTAATGAAAAACTGTTTTTT.

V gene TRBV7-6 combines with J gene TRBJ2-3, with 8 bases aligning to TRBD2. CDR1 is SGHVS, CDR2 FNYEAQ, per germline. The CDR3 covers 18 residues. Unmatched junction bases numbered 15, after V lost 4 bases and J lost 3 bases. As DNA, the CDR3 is TGTGCCAGCAGCTCGTATCCCCTCGGGACTAGTGCTACAGATACGCAGTATTTT. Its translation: CASSSYPLGTSATDTQYF.

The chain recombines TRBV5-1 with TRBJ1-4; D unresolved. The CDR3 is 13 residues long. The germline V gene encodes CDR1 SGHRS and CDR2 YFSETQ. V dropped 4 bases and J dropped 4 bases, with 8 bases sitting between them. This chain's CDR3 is CASSGPDNEKLFF. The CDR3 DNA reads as TGCGCCAGCAGCGGCCCGGATAATGAAAAACTGTTTTTT.

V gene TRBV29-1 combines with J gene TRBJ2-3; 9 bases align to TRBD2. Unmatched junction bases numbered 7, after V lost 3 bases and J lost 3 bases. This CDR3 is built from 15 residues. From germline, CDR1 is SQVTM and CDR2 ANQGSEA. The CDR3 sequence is CSVDLREGGTDTQYF. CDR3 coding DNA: TGCAGCGTTGATTTGCGGGAGGGAGGGACAGATACGCAGTATTTT.

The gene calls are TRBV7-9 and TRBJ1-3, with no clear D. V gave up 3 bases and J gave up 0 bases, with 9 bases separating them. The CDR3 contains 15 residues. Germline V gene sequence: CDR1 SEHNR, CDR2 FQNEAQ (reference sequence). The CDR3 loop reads CASSFELDSGNTIYF. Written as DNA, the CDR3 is TGTGCCAGCAGCTTTGAGCTAGACTCTGGAAACACCATATATTTT.

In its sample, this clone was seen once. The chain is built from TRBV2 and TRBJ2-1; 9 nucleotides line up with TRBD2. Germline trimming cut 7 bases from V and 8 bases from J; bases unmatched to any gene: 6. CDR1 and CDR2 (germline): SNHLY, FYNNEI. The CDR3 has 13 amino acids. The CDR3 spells CASMAGGPYEQFF. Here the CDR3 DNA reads TGTGCCAGCATGGCGGGAGGGCCTTATGAGCAGTTCTTC.

The DNA of the CDR3 is TGTGCTAGTGGCTACGGGACACCCACAGATACGCAGTATTTT. Amino acids: CASGYGTPTDTQYF. The gene calls are TRBV12-5 and TRBJ2-3, with D perhaps TRBD1 (6 bases). Germline-derived CDR1 and CDR2 are LGHNT and FRNRAP. The CDR3 is 14 amino acids. V was trimmed by 6 bases and J by 2 bases, leaving 12 bases between them.